Following are 24 T cell receptor beta chains from one sample sequenced in a study of regulatory T cells in long-lasting Graves disease. Time point reported: newly diagnosed GD, antithyroid drugs for less than 3 months. Isolated PBMC RNA provided the starting material for the TCR library. CDR3 regions were amplified by Arm-PCR using iRepertoire HTBI primers to build TCR beta libraries. TCRdb analysed the multiplex PCR reads with MiXCR anew, one entry per CDR3 protein. The sample consists of about 620,000 distinct CDR3 sequences, 16% of them appearing once. The same data also contributed to another study, on T cells in Graves' hyperthyroidism and ophthalmopathy.

The specimen comprised peripheral blood mononuclear cells (PBMCs), sampled at new diagnosis, from a patient treated with antithyroid drugs. These receptors came from a woman in her 30s with Graves disease.

This clonotype has more than one count but fewer than ten. V and J are TRBV20-1 and TRBJ2-1; a possible D gene is TRBD2 (6 bases). This CDR3 is built from 15 residues. Trimming took 3 bases from V and 7 from J, leaving 19 bases between them. Per the germline V gene, CDR1 is DFQATT and CDR2 is SNEGSKA (reference sequence). The CDR3 DNA reads as TGCAGTGCTAGGGTCGGAGGGACCCCCATGAATGAGCAGTTCTTC. It is translated as CSARVGGTPMNEQFF.

V is TRBV20-1 and J is TRBJ2-2, with 8 bases fitting TRBD1. Germline CDR1 DFQATT, CDR2 SNEGSKA (reference sequence). This CDR3 spans 17 amino acids. The J segment lost 6 bases and the V segment lost 1 base, leaving 13 bases of the junction unmatched. CDR3 coding DNA: TGCAGTGCTAGAGCCCCCCATGCAGGGGGCCGATCCGGGGAGCTGTTTTTT. Protein product: CSARAPHAGGRSGELFF.

In its sample, this clonotype was seen a few times. CDR3 in DNA: TGTGCCTGGGATCAAGGGACAGGGAGAAATCAGCCCCAGCATTTT. It codes for CAWDQGTGRNQPQHF. V and J are TRBV30 and TRBJ1-5; 9 bases line up with TRBD1. Trimming cost V 5 bases and J 4 bases; bases outside gene matches: 9. Germline CDR1 reads GTSNPN; CDR2 reads SVGIG (reference sequence). The CDR3 is made up of 15 amino acids. The variable domain in full, with the rest retrieved from reference TRBV30 and TRBJ1-5, is SQTIHQWPATLVQPVGSPLSLECTVEGTSNPNLYWYRQAAGRGLQLLFYSVGIGQISSEVPQNLSASRPQDRQFILSSKKLLLSDSGFYLCAWDQGTGRNQPQHFGDGTRLSIL.

Many counts were recorded for this clonotype. The chain uses TRBV27 and TRBJ2-7, with 7 bases that match TRBD1. This CDR3 spans 14 amino acids. From germline, CDR1 is MNHEY and CDR2 SMNVEV (reference sequence). Trimming at V came to 2 bases and at J to 5 bases, leaving 6 bases not matched to a gene. The CDR3, as DNA: TGTGCCAGCAGTTTAGGGGCAGGGGGTAACGAGCAGTACTTC. This sequence encodes CASSLGAGGNEQYF.

About this clonotype: The CDR3 does not end in the conserved phenylalanine or tryptophan, so this is likely a read error. The chain recombines TRBV20-1 with TRBJ1-5; D not certain. The germline V gene encodes CDR1 DFQATT and CDR2 SNEGSKA (reference sequence). Trimming shortened V by 2 bases and J by 0 bases, and 14 bases separated the two germline ends. The CDR3 runs 16 residues. The CDR3 region is CSARSPTLGSNQPQHL. CDR3 nucleotides: TGCAGTGCTAGAAGTCCTACCCTGGGTAGCAATCAGCCCCAGCATCTT.

This clonotype was counted many times. The chain combines TRBV19 with TRBJ1-2; no definite D call. Germline CDR1 reads LNHDA; CDR2 reads SQIVND (reference sequence). V was trimmed by 7 bases and J by 2 bases, leaving 14 bases between them. CDR3 size: 14 residues. CDR3 sequence (DNA): TGTGCCAGTAAAACGGAACCACTAAACTATGGCTACACCTTC. It specifies CASKTEPLNYGYTF.

This clonotype was detected ten times or more. The V gene is TRBV6-2 or TRBV6-3, the J gene TRBJ1-1; the D gene is possibly TRBD1 (6 bases). Germline CDR1 and CDR2: MNHEY and SVGEGT. The CDR3 is 13 residues long. V lost 8 bases and J lost 4, with 14 bases in between. The CDR3 protein is CASRPQGTTEAFF. The CDR3 region has the DNA TGTGCCAGCCGACCACAGGGAACCACTGAAGCTTTCTTT.

The sample holds many counts of this clonotype. The genes are TRBV12-3 or TRBV12-4 and TRBJ1-1; D call uncertain. Trimming shortened V by 5 bases and J by 1 base, and 11 bases separated the two germline ends. The CDR3 is 14 residues long. The CDR3 protein is CASSAIRQNTEAFF. The CDR3 bases are TGTGCCAGCAGTGCCATTCGGCAGAACACTGAAGCTTTCTTT.

This clonotype was seen only a few times. V is TRBV7-2 and J is TRBJ2-3, with D possibly being TRBD2 (8 bases). Trimming shortened V by 2 bases and J by 8 bases, and 23 bases separated the two germline ends. From germline, CDR1 is SGHTA and CDR2 FQGNSA. CDR3 length: 17 amino acids. CDR3 loop: CASSLSERERPGGTQYF. DNA of the CDR3: TGTGCCAGCAGCTTATCGGAGCGGGAGCGGCCAGGGGGTACGCAGTATTTT.

This clonotype was observed many times. V gene TRBV28 combines with J gene TRBJ1-1, with D perhaps TRBD1 (6 bases). Trimming left V 6 bases short and J 1 base short, with 15 bases between. CDR3 size: 15 residues. The germline V gene encodes CDR1 MDHEN and CDR2 SYDVKM. The CDR3 DNA is TGTGCCAGCAGCACCCCCCGCAGGGGGAACACTGAAGCTTTCTTT. It codes for CASSTPRRGNTEAFF. Using reference TRBV28 and TRBJ1-1 for the parts outside the CDR3, the full variable domain is DVKVTQSSRYLVKRTGEKVFLECVQDMDHENMFWYRQDPGLGLRLIYFSYDVKMKEKGDIPEGYSVSREKKERFSLILESASTNQTSMYLCASSTPRRGNTEAFFGQGTRLTVV.

The chain carries TRBV2 and TRBJ1-6, with D hard to call. Per the germline V gene, CDR1 is SNHLY and CDR2 is FYNNEI. V gave up 4 bases and J gave up 2 bases, with 15 bases separating them. The CDR3 totals 17 residues. The chain's CDR3 is CASSVVQGRPYNSPLHF. In DNA form, the CDR3 reads TGTGCCAGCAGTGTCGTTCAAGGAAGACCCTATAATTCACCCCTCCACTTT.

This clonotype was seen many times. The chain has TRBV28 and TRBJ1-1; D not resolved. Germline CDR1 reads MDHEN; CDR2 reads SYDVKM. Trimming took off 3 bases at V and 8 bases at J, with 13 bases between the two ends. The CDR3 sequence is 13 residues long. The chain's CDR3 is CASSLPGESEAFF. In nucleotides, the CDR3 is TGTGCCAGCAGTTTGCCCGGGGAATCGGAAGCTTTCTTT. Together with reference TRBV28 and TRBJ1-1, the CDR3 gives the full variable domain: DVKVTQSSRYLVKRTGEKVFLECVQDMDHENMFWYRQDPGLGLRLIYFSYDVKMKEKGDIPEGYSVSREKKERFSLILESASTNQTSMYLCASSLPGESEAFFGQGTRLTVV.

This clonotype came up a few times. The rearrangement uses TRBV6-2 or TRBV6-3 and TRBJ2-4; D call uncertain. Trimming left V 8 bases short and J 1 base short, with 21 bases between. The CDR3 is 17 amino acids. Germline assignment: CDR1 MNHEY and CDR2 SVGEGT. The CDR3, as DNA: TGTGCCAGCGCTGCGGAGTTATTCGGTGGGGCCAAAAACATTCAGTACTTC. Translating gives CASAAELFGGAKNIQYF.

The V and J genes are TRBV6-2 or TRBV6-3 and TRBJ2-1, with 12 bases lining up with TRBD1. The V gene end was trimmed by 1 base and the J gene end by 7 bases; junction bases not matched to a gene: 5. Germline V CDR1 and CDR2: MNHEY, SVGEGT. The CDR3 loop spans 16 amino acids. CDR3 sequence reads: CASSYYGTGGANEQFF. The CDR3, as DNA: TGTGCCAGCAGTTACTACGGGACAGGGGGCGCGAATGAGCAGTTCTTC.

This clonotype was found a few times. The chain uses TRBV20-1 and TRBJ1-1; 9 positions match TRBD1. The V gene's germline CDR1 is DFQATT and CDR2 SNEGSKA (reference sequence). The J segment lost 3 bases and the V segment lost 0 bases, leaving 5 bases of the junction unmatched. The length of the CDR3 is 15 residues. CDR3 in DNA: TGCAGTGCTAGAGATACAGGGGGCACGGACACTGAAGCTTTCTTT. Its protein is CSARDTGGTDTEAFF.

The J gene is TRBJ2-5, the V gene TRBV25-1; 11 bases align to TRBD2. CDR3 length: 17 amino acids. Germline V gene data show CDR1 as MGHDK and CDR2 as SYGVNS. V lost 4 bases, J lost 2 bases, and 9 bases stayed unmatched. The CDR3 sequence is CASSVPLAGGEQETQYF. CDR3 DNA sequence: TGTGCCAGCAGTGTTCCTCTAGCGGGAGGAGAACAAGAGACCCAGTACTTC.

V usage is TRBV7-2 and J usage is TRBJ2-1, with 8 bases that match TRBD2. V was pared by 5 bases and J by 5 bases, with 17 bases of the junction left unmatched. CDR1 SGHTA and CDR2 FQGNSA come from the germline V gene. This CDR3 contains 18 residues. CDR3 residues: CASSPWVRARRGDNEQFF. CDR3 coding DNA: TGTGCCAGCAGCCCATGGGTAAGAGCCCGGCGGGGGGACAATGAGCAGTTCTTC.

This clonotype was counted at least ten times. The chain links TRBV5-1 to TRBJ2-7, with 10 bases fitting TRBD2. This CDR3 is built from 14 residues. Germline CDR1 SGHRS, CDR2 YFSETQ. Germline trimming cut 6 bases from V and 5 bases from J; bases unmatched to any gene: 8. The CDR3 here is CASNPGTSVDEQYF. CDR3 in DNA: TGCGCCAGCAACCCCGGGACTAGCGTGGACGAGCAGTACTTC.

The rearrangement joins TRBV12-3 or TRBV12-4 to TRBJ2-2, with 14 bases identical to TRBD2. After removal of 7 bases from V and 3 bases from J, the junction contained 7 bases not matched to a gene. This CDR3 has 17 amino acids. CDR3 in DNA: TGTGCCAGCACCCGCCTGGGACTAGCGGGGGACACCGGGGAGCTGTTTTTT. Residues: CASTRLGLAGDTGELFF.

In its sample, this clonotype was seen many times. The CDR3: CASRPPGTSHYEQYF. CDR3 in DNA: TGTGCCAGCAGACCACCCGGGACTAGTCATTACGAGCAGTACTTC. This chain connects TRBV12-3 or TRBV12-4 to TRBJ2-7; 8 bases match TRBD2. CDR3 length: 15 amino acids. The ends lost 6 bases at V and 4 bases at J; junction bases unmatched: 11.

This clonotype was seen repeatedly, ten times or more. The V gene is TRBV5-8, the J gene TRBJ1-1; D is possibly TRBD1 (6 bases). V was pared by 5 bases and J by 1 base, with 12 bases between. This CDR3 comprises 14 residues. Germline lookup yields CDR1 SGHTS and CDR2 YDEGEE. This CDR3 reads CASSPGARNTEAFF. In nucleotides, the CDR3 is TGTGCCAGCAGTCCAGGGGCGAGGAACACTGAAGCTTTCTTT.

A few counts support this clonotype. The V and J genes are TRBV5-1 and TRBJ1-4; the match to TRBD1 covers 8 bases. The J segment lost 8 bases and the V segment lost 4 bases, leaving 7 bases of the junction unmatched. CDR1 is SGHRS and CDR2 is YFSETQ in the germline V gene. The CDR3 runs to 14 residues. The CDR3 loop reads CASSHTGGVEKLFF. CDR3 DNA sequence: TGCGCCAGCAGCCATACAGGGGGAGTAGAAAAACTGTTTTTT.

This clonotype has just a few counts. The rearrangement uses TRBV19 and TRBJ1-5; tentatively, D is TRBD1 (6 bases). CDR3 length equals 15 residues. Germline V gene data show CDR1 as LNHDA and CDR2 as SQIVND (reference sequence). V was clipped by 5 bases and J by 4 bases, with 15 bases between them. In DNA, the CDR3 is TGTGCCAGTAGTTTCCTACAGGGTTGGAATCAGCCCCAGCATTTT. Protein: CASSFLQGWNQPQHF.

CDR3 DNA sequence: TGTGCCATCAGAGAGGGTATTGAAGCTTTCTTT. Its protein is CAIREGIEAFF. The V gene is TRBV10-3, the J gene TRBJ1-1; D gene unclear. The CDR3 loop spans 11 amino acids. CDR1 is ENHRY, CDR2 SYGVKD, per germline. Between the trimmed V and J ends, which lost 6 bases and 7 bases, there was a span of 9 bases.